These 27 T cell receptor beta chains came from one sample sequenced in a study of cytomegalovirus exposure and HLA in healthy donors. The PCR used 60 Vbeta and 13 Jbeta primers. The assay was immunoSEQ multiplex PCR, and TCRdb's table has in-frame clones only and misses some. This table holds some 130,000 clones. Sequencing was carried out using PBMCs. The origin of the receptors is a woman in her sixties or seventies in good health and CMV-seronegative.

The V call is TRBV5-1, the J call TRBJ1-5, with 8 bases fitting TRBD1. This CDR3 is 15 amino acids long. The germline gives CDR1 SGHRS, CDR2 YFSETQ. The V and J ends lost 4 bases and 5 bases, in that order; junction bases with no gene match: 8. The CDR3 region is CASSQSGQGDQPQHF. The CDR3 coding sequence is TGCGCCAGCAGCCAATCCGGACAGGGCGATCAGCCCCAGCATTTT.

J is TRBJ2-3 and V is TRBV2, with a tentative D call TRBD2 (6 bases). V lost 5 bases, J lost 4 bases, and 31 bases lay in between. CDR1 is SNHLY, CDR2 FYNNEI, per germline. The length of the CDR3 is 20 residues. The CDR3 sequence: CASSRYGLLWATKVADTQYF. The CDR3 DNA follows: TGTGCCAGCAGTCGATACGGACTACTCTGGGCAACAAAAGTCGCAGATACGCAGTATTTT.

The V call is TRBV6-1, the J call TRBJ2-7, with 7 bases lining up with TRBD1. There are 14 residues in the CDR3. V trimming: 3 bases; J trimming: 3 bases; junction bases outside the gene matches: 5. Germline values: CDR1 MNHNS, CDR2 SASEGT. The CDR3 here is CASSDLGQVYEQYF. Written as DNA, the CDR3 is TGTGCCAGCAGTGATTTAGGACAGGTCTACGAGCAGTACTTC.

The CDR3 spells CASSKQGAIAEAFF. The DNA of the CDR3 is TGTGCCAGCAGTAAACAGGGGGCGATTGCTGAAGCTTTCTTT. The V and J genes are TRBV27 and TRBJ1-1, with 9 positions matching TRBD1. This CDR3 has 14 amino acids. Germline loops: CDR1 MNHEY, CDR2 SMNVEV (reference sequence). V lost 5 bases to trimming and J lost 6 bases; unmatched junction nucleotides: 7.

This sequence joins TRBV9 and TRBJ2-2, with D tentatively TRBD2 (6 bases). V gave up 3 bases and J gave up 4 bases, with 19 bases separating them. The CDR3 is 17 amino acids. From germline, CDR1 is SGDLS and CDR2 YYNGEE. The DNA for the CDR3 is TGTGCCAGCAGCGCACCCCTGGGACGGGAGATCACCGGGGAGCTGTTTTTT. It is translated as CASSAPLGREITGELFF.

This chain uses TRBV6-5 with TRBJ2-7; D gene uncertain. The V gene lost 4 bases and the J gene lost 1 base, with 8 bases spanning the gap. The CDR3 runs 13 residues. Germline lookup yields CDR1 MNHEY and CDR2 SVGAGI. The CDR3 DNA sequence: TGTGCCAGCAGTTTGGGCACTTCCTACGAGCAGTACTTC. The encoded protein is CASSLGTSYEQYF.

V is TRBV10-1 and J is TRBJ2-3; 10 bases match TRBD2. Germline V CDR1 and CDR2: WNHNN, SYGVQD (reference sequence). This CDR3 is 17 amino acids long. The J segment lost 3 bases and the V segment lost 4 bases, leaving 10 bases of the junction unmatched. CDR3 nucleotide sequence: TGCGCCAGCAGTGGAACGGCTAGCGGGAGTTGGACAGATACGCAGTATTTT. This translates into CASSGTASGSWTDTQYF.

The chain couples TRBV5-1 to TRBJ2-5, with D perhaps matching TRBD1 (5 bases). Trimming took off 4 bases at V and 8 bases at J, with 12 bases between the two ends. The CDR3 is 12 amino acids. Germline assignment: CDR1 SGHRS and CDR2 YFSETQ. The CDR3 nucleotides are TGCGCCAGCAGCACTGGTCAGGGAACCCAGTACTTC. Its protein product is CASSTGQGTQYF. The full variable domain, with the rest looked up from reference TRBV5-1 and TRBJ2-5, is KAGVTQTPRYLIKTRGQQVTLSCSPISGHRSVSWYQQTPGQGLQFLFEYFSETQRNKGNFPGRFSGRQFSNSRSEMNVSTLELGDSALYLCASSTGQGTQYFGPGTRLLVL.

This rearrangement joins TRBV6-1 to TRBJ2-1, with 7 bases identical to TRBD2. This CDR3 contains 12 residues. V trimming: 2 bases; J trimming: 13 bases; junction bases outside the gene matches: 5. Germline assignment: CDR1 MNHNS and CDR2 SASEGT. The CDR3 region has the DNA TGTGCCAGCAGTGAAAATCGGGAGGAACAGTTCTTC. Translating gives CASSENREEQFF.

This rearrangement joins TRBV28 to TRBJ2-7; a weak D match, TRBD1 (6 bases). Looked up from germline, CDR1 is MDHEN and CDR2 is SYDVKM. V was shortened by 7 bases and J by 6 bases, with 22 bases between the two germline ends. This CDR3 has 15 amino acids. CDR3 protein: CASTPRTARVLEQYF. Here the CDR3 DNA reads TGTGCCAGCACCCCACGGACAGCCCGGGTCCTCGAGCAGTACTTC.

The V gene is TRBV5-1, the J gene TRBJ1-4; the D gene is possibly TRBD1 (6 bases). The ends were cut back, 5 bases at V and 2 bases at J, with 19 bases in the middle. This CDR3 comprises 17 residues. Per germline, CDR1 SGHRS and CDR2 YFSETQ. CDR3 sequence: CASSSGTPRVTNEKLFF. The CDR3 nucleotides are TGCGCCAGCAGTTCCGGGACACCTAGAGTGACTAATGAAAAACTGTTTTTT. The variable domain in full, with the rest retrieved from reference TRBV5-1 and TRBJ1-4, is KAGVTQTPRYLIKTRGQQVTLSCSPISGHRSVSWYQQTPGQGLQFLFEYFSETQRNKGNFPGRFSGRQFSNSRSEMNVSTLELGDSALYLCASSSGTPRVTNEKLFFGSGTQLSVL.

CDR3 coding DNA: TGTGCCAGCAGAAGAGGGACAGACACTGAAGCTTTCTTT. This sequence encodes CASRRGTDTEAFF. The gene calls are TRBV6-6 and TRBJ1-1; 7 bases fit TRBD1. Trimming at V came to 6 bases and at J to 3 bases, leaving 4 bases not matched to a gene. CDR1 and CDR2 (germline): MNHNY, SVGAGI (reference sequence). The CDR3 has 13 residues.

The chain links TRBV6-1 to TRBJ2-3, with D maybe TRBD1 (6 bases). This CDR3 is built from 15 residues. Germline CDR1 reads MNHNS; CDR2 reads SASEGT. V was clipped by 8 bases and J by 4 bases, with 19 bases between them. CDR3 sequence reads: CASLYEPGQSDTQYF. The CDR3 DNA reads TGTGCCAGCCTTTATGAGCCCGGACAGTCAGATACGCAGTATTTT.

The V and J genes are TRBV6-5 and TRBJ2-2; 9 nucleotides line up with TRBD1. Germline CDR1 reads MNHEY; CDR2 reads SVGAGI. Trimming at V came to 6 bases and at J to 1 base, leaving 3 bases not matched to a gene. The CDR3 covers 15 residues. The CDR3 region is CASRPGQGNTGELFF. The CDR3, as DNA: TGTGCCAGCAGGCCGGGACAGGGGAACACCGGGGAGCTGTTTTTT.

The CDR3, as DNA: TGTGCCAGCAGCTTAAACGCGGGACCCTACGAGCAGTACTTC. Translation gives CASSLNAGPYEQYF. The chain carries TRBV7-9 and TRBJ2-7; D is possibly TRBD2 (6 bases). Germline CDR1 reads SEHNR; CDR2 reads FQNEAQ (reference sequence). The CDR3 covers 14 residues. V was pared by 2 bases and J by 2 bases, with 10 bases between.

CDR3 loop: CASSSLFSYEQYF. The CDR3 DNA is TGTGCCAGCAGTTCCCTTTTTTCCTACGAGCAGTACTTC. V and J are TRBV28 and TRBJ2-7; unclear D gene. The germline gives CDR1 MDHEN, CDR2 SYDVKM. V was cut by 4 bases and J by 1 base, with 8 bases left in between. This CDR3 is 13 amino acids long. The whole variable domain, filled in from reference TRBV28 and TRBJ2-7, reads DVKVTQSSRYLVKRTGEKVFLECVQDMDHENMFWYRQDPGLGLRLIYFSYDVKMKEKGDIPEGYSVSREKKERFSLILESASTNQTSMYLCASSSLFSYEQYFGPGTRLTVT.

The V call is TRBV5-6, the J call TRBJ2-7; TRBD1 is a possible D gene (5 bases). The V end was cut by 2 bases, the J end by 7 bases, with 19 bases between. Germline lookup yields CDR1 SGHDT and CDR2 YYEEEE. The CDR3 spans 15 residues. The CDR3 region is CASSFAGLERWEQYF. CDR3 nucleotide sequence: TGTGCCAGCAGCTTTGCAGGGTTGGAACGGTGGGAGCAGTACTTC.

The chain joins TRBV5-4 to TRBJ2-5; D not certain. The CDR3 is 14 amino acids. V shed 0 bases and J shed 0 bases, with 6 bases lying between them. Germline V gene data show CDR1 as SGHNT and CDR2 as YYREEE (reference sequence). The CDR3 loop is CASSLVDYQETQYF. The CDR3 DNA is TGTGCCAGCAGCTTGGTCGACTACCAAGAGACCCAGTACTTC.

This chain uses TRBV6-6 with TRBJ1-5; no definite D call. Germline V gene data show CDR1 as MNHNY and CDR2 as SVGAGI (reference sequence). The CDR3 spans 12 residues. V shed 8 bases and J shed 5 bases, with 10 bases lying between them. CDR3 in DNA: TGTGCCAGCGGGGAGGGTTATCAGCCCCAGCATTTT. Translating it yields CASGEGYQPQHF.

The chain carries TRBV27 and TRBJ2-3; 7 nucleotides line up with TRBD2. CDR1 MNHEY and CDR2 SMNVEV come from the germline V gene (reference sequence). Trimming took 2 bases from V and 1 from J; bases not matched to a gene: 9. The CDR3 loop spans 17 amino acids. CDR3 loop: CASSLLFLAGGTDTQYF. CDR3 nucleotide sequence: TGTGCCAGCAGTTTACTTTTTCTTGCGGGGGGCACAGATACGCAGTATTTT.

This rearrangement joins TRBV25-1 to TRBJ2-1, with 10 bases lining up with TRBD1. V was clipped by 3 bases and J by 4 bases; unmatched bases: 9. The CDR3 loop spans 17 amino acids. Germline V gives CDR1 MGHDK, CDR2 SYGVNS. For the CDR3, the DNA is TGTGCCAGCAGTGATTCCTCGGGACAGGGGATGTACAATGAGCAGTTCTTC. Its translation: CASSDSSGQGMYNEQFF.

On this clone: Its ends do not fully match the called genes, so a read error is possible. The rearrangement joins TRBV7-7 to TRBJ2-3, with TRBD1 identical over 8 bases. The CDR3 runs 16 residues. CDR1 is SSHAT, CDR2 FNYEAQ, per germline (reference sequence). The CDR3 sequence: CASSLGQGRVTDTQYF. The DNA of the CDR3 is TGTGCTAGCAGCTTAGGACAGGGAAGAGTCACAGATACGCAGTATTTT. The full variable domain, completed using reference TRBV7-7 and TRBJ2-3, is GAGVSQSPRYKVTKRGQDVTLRCDPISSHATLYWYQQALGQGPEFLTYFNYEAQPDKSGLPSDRFSAERPEGSISTLTIQRTEQRDSAMYRCASSLGQGRVTDTQYFGPGTRLTVL.

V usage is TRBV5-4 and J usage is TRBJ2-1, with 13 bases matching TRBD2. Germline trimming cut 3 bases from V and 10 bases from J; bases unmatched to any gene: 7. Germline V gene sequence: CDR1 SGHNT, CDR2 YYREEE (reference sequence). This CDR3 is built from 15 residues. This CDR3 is CASSSGTSGTQEQFF. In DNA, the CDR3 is TGTGCCAGCAGCTCCGGGACTAGCGGGACACAGGAGCAGTTCTTC.

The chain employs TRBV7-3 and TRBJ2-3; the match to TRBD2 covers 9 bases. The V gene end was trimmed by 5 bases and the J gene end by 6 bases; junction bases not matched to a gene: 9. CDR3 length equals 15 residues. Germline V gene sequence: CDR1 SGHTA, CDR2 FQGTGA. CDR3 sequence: CASSPGGRATDTQYF. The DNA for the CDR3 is TGTGCCAGCAGCCCGGGCGGGAGGGCCACTGATACGCAGTATTTT. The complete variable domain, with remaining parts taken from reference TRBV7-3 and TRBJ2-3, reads GAGVSQTPSNKVTEKGKYVELRCDPISGHTALYWYRQSLGQGPEFLIYFQGTGAADDSGLPNDRFFAVRPEGSVSTLKIQRTERGDSAVYLCASSPGGRATDTQYFGPGTRLTVL.

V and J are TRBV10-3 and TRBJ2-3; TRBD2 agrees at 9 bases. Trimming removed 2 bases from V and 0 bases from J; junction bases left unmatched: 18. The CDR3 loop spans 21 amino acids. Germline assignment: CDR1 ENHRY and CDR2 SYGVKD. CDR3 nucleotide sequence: TGTGCCATCAGTGAGCCACCACCTAGCGGGGCCCCTCCTTCTAGCACAGATACGCAGTATTTT. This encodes CAISEPPPSGAPPSSTDTQYF.

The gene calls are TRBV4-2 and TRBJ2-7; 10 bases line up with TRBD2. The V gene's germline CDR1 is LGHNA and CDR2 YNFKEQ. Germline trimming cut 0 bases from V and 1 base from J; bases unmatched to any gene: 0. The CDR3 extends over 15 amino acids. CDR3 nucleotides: TGTGCCAGCAGCCAAGAGACTAGCGGGTCCTACGAGCAGTACTTC. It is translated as CASSQETSGSYEQYF.

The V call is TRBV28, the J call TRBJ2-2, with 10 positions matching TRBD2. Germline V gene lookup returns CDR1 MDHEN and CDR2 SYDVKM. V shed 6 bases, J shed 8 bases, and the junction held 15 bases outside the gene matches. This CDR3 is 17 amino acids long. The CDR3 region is CASSSLGLAGDSGELFF. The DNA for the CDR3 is TGTGCCAGCAGCTCTCTTGGGCTAGCGGGAGATTCGGGGGAGCTGTTTTTT. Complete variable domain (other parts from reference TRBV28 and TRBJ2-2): DVKVTQSSRYLVKRTGEKVFLECVQDMDHENMFWYRQDPGLGLRLIYFSYDVKMKEKGDIPEGYSVSREKKERFSLILESASTNQTSMYLCASSSLGLAGDSGELFFGEGSRLTVL.